This T cell receptor beta chain was found in a study of blood T cell repertoires in COVID-19. Participant-given clinical history determined each cohort assignment. The V end was cut by 0 bases, the J end by 9 bases, with 9 bases between. The CDR3 loop spans 12 amino acids. Germline V gene lookup returns CDR1 GTSNPN and CDR2 SVGIG (reference sequence). Measured with immunoSEQ multiplex PCR; TCRdb has only the in-frame clones, and not every one. This table has around 250,000 clones, about 82% appearing once. Material for sequencing was PBMCs or T cells enriched from blood (not recorded which). The receptor was isolated from a woman between 50 and 59 years old with acute COVID-19. V is TRBV30 and J is TRBJ1-5; D gene unclear. The DNA of the CDR3 is TGTGCCTGGAGTGTACTATTAGGGCCCCAGCATTTT. Protein product: CAWSVLLGPQHF.